A selection of T cell receptor beta chains follows, all from one sample in a study of T cells in Graves' hyperthyroidism and ophthalmopathy. Each CDR3 protein gets one entry after TCRdb re-called the multiplex PCR reads with MiXCR. This table has approximately 690,000 distinct CDR3 sequences, about a fifth appearing once. Sequencing used blood. The receptors were sampled from a man aged 25 to 40 with Graves' ophthalmopathy. CDR3s include the opening cysteine and the closing phenylalanine or tryptophan. Fields, in order: J gene, V gene, CDR3 protein.

J: TRBJ2-1; V: TRBV27; CDR3: CASSWTLYNEQFF
J: TRBJ2-7; V: TRBV4-1; CDR3: CASSQEGGSTYEQYF
J: TRBJ2-7; V: TRBV28; CDR3: CASSPSGLYEQYF
J: TRBJ1-1; V: TRBV30; CDR3: CAWRGVTEAFF
J: TRBJ1-6; V: TRBV7-8; CDR3: CASSLVSWTPTNSPLHF
J: TRBJ2-7; V: TRBV7-2; CDR3: CASSSLAGGTYEQYF
J: TRBJ1-2; V: TRBV28; CDR3: CASSEGQGAQSYTF
J: TRBJ2-1; V: TRBV28; CDR3: CASSFRTLDGEQFF
J: TRBJ2-2; V: TRBV6-1; CDR3: CASSASGANTGELFF
J: TRBJ2-5; V: TRBV18; CDR3: CASSPRGRTQETQYF
J: TRBJ1-1; V: TRBV12-3/TRBV12-4; CDR3: CASKLSGGRTEAFF
J: TRBJ1-3; V: TRBV28; CDR3: CASGPTGSGNTIYF
J: TRBJ2-2; V: TRBV7-3; CDR3: CASSPSRVTGELFF
J: TRBJ1-5; V: TRBV20-1; CDR3: CSADRAGSNQPQHF
J: TRBJ1-6; V: TRBV20-1; CDR3: CSARQVDNSPLHF
J: TRBJ2-5; V: TRBV5-4; CDR3: CASSLNPEPGGETQYF
J: TRBJ1-2; V: TRBV7-9; CDR3: CASSLVQGYGYTF
J: TRBJ2-3; V: TRBV19; CDR3: CASNVGYTDTQYF
J: TRBJ2-5; V: TRBV9; CDR3: CASSPGQPGETQYF
J: TRBJ1-1; V: TRBV9; CDR3: CASSLDGWGKTEAFF
J: TRBJ1-6; V: TRBV28; CDR3: CASSLLAGTDNSPLHF
J: TRBJ2-7; V: TRBV12-3/TRBV12-4; CDR3: CASSSAGQGLREQYF
J: TRBJ1-6; V: TRBV6-2/TRBV6-3; CDR3: CASRDRAGARALHF
J: TRBJ2-2; V: TRBV19; CDR3: CASEYESGPNTGELFF
J: TRBJ2-7; V: TRBV5-5; CDR3: CASSWGGVPTYEQYF
J: TRBJ2-4; V: TRBV20-1; CDR3: CSARDGSEAAKNIQYF
J: TRBJ2-5; V: TRBV3-1; CDR3: CASSQAGGGETQYF
J: TRBJ2-7; V: TRBV11-2; CDR3: CASSLGTSAEQYF
J: TRBJ1-5; V: TRBV4-1; CDR3: CASSQGWTVSQPQHF
J: TRBJ2-7; V: TRBV20-1; CDR3: CSASSGASYEQYF
J: TRBJ2-1; V: TRBV5-1; CDR3: CASSIPTNEQFF
J: TRBJ1-1; V: TRBV28; CDR3: CASDKGYTEAFF
J: TRBJ1-1; V: TRBV5-1; CDR3: CASSRAVNTEAFF
J: TRBJ2-7; V: TRBV7-2; CDR3: CASSLMGAVTYEQYF
J: TRBJ1-3; V: TRBV18; CDR3: CASSPAHFERDTIYF
J: TRBJ2-1; V: TRBV27; CDR3: CASSKRQGVGEQFF
J: TRBJ2-5; V: TRBV7-8; CDR3: CASSTTGGETQYF
J: TRBJ1-3; V: TRBV12-3/TRBV12-4; CDR3: CASSLWGTSGNTIYF
J: TRBJ1-2; V: TRBV5-1; CDR3: CASSSGQGVLGYTF
J: TRBJ1-5; V: TRBV28; CDR3: CASKGTVSNQPQHF
J: TRBJ2-7; V: TRBV18; CDR3: CATPSEAVNKESRYEQYF
J: TRBJ1-4; V: TRBV4-1; CDR3: CASSQAGTAEGEKLFF
J: TRBJ2-1; V: TRBV7-2; CDR3: CASTPGGNRYNEQFF
J: TRBJ2-7; V: TRBV6-5; CDR3: CASSYGTVNYEQYF